Given below is one TCR beta chain in context. Antigen specificity is unknown. TCRdb recomputed calls from the 5' RACE reads with MiXCR, one row per CDR3 protein. Of a few hundred thousand distinct CDR3 sequences listed, about 28% are singletons. Trimming took off 4 bases at V and 5 bases at J, with 8 bases between the two ends. Germline CDR1 and CDR2: MNHNS and SASEGT. This CDR3 spans 12 amino acids. These data originate in a study of identical twins' blood T cells. Study findings and constraints: Each donor's most abundant TCRbeta clonotypes shared more CDR3 sequences with her twin than unrelated donors.

Input material: PBMCs. The TCR sequence derives from a woman aged 18-49 years in good health. The rearrangement links TRBV6-1 to TRBJ1-1; D may be TRBD1 (5 bases). CDR3 DNA sequence: TGTGCCAGCAGTGTCAGGGTTACTGAAGCTTTCTTT. It translates to CASSVRVTEAFF.